The TCR beta chain described here comes from a study of cytomegalovirus exposure and HLA in healthy donors. Overall study findings and caveats: In vitro, three CMV-associated chains proved specific for CMV antigens.

Only in-frame clones appear in the TCRdb table, and some are missing; sequencing was by immunoSEQ multiplex PCR. In the table there are 150,000 to 200,000 clones, roughly nine tenths of which are singletons. There are 14 residues in the CDR3. V lost 5 bases and J lost 0, with 10 bases in between. Looked up from germline, CDR1 is MNHEY and CDR2 is SMNVEV (reference sequence). As concerns this clone: Its antigen is not identified.

The specimen sequenced was PBMCs. The chain couples TRBV27 to TRBJ1-1; D is uncertain. The sequence was obtained from a woman younger than 45 in good health and CMV-seronegative. CDR3 DNA: TGTGCCAGCAGTGAGTACGGCGTGAACACTGAAGCTTTCTTT. It specifies CASSEYGVNTEAFF.